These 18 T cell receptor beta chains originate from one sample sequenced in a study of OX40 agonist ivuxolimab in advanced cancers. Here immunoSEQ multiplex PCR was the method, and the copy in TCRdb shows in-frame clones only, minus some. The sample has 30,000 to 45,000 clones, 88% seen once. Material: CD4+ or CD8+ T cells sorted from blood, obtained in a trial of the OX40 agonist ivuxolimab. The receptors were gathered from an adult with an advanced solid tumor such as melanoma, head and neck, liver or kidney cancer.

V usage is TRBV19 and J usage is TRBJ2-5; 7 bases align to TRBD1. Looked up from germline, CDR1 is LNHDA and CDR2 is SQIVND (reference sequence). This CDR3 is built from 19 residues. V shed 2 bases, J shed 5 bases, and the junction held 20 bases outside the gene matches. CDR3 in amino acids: CASSITATGALHIGETQYF. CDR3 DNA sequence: TGTGCCAGTAGTATAACAGCTACAGGGGCTCTCCACATTGGGGAGACCCAGTACTTC. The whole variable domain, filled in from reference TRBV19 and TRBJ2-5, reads DGGITQSPKYLFRKEGQNVTLSCEQNLNHDAMYWYRQDPGQGLRLIYYSQIVNDFQKGDIAEGYSVSREKKESFPLTVTSAQKNPTAFYLCASSITATGALHIGETQYFGPGTRLLVL.

This CDR3 reads CASSPRGNEGATNEKLFF. DNA for the CDR3: TGTGCCAGCAGCCCCCGCGGGAACGAGGGGGCAACTAATGAAAAACTGTTTTTT. The gene calls are TRBV7-9 and TRBJ1-4; a weak D match, TRBD1 (6 bases). The V gene lost 5 bases and the J gene lost 0 bases, with 19 bases spanning the gap. CDR1 is SEHNR, CDR2 FQNEAQ, per germline (reference sequence). The CDR3 is 18 amino acids. Complete variable domain (other parts from reference TRBV7-9 and TRBJ1-4): DTGVSQNPRHKITKRGQNVTFRCDPISEHNRLYWYRQTLGQGPEFLTYFQNEAQLEKSRLLSDRFSAERPKGSFSTLEIQRTEQGDSAMYLCASSPRGNEGATNEKLFFGSGTQLSVL.

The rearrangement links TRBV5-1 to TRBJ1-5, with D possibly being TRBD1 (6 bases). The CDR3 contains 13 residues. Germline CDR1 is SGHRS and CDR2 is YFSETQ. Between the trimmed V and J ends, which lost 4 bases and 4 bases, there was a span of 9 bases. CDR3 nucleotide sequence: TGCGCCAGCAGCGAGGGGGAAAATCAGCCCCAGCATTTT. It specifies CASSEGENQPQHF.

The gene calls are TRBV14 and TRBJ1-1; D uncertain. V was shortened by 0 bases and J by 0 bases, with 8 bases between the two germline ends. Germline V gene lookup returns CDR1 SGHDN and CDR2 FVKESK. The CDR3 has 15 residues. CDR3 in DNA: TGTGCCAGCAGCCAAGAAAGACACCTGAACACTGAAGCTTTCTTT. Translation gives CASSQERHLNTEAFF.

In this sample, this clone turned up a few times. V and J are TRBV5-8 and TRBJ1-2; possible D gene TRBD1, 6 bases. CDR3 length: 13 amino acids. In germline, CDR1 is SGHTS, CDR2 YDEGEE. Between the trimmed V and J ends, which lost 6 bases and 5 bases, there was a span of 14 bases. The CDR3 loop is CASNRQAIYGYTF. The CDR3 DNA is TGTGCCAGCAACAGACAGGCAATTTATGGCTACACCTTC.

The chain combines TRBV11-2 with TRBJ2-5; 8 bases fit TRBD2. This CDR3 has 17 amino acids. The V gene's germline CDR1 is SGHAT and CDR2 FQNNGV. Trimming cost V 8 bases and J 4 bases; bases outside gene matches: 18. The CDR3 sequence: CASGRGASGPRGETQYF. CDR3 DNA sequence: TGTGCCAGCGGTCGGGGGGCTAGCGGGCCTCGGGGAGAGACCCAGTACTTC.

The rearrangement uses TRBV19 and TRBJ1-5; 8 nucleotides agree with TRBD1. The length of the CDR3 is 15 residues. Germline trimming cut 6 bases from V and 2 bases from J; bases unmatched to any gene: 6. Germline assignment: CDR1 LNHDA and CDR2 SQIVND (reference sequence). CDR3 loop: CASRDRVAGNQPQHF. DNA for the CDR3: TGTGCCAGTAGGGACAGGGTCGCCGGCAATCAGCCCCAGCATTTT.

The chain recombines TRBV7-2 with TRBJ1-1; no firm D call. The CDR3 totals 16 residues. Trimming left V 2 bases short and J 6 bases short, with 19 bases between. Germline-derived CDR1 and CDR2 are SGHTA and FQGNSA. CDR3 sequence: CASSLKVRAKSSEAFF. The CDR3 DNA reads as TGTGCCAGCAGCTTAAAGGTACGGGCAAAAAGTTCTGAAGCTTTCTTT.

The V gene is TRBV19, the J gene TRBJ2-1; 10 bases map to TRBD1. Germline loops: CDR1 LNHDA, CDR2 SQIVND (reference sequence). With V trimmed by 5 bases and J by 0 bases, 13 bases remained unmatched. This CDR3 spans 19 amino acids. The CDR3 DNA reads TGTGCCAGTAGTCGGACAGGGGGTATGGATCGGAGCTCCTACAATGAGCAGTTCTTC. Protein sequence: CASSRTGGMDRSSYNEQFF.

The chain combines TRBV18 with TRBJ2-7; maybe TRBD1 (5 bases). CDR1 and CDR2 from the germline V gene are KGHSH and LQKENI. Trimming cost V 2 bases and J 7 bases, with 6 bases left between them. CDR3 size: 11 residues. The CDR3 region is CASSPKGEQYF. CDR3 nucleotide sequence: TGTGCCAGCTCACCAAAGGGGGAGCAGTACTTC.

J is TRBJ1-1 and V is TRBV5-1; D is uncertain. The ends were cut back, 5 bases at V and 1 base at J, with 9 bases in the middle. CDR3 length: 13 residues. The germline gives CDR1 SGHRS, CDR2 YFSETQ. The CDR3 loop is CASSLLPNTEAFF. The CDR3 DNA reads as TGCGCCAGCAGTCTTTTACCGAACACTGAAGCTTTCTTT.

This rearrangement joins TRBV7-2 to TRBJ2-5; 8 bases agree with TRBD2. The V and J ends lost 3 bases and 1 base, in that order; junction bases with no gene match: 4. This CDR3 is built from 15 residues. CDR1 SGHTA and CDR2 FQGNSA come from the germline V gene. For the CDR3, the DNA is TGTGCCAGCAGCTTCCTGAGCGGGAGCCAAGAGACCCAGTACTTC. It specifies CASSFLSGSQETQYF.

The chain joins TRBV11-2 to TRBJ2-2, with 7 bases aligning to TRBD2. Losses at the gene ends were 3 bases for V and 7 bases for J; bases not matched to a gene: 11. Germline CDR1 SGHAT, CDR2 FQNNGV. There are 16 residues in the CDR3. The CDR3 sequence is CASSFNYWERGGELFF. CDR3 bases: TGTGCCAGCAGCTTCAACTATTGGGAGCGGGGCGGGGAGCTGTTTTTT.

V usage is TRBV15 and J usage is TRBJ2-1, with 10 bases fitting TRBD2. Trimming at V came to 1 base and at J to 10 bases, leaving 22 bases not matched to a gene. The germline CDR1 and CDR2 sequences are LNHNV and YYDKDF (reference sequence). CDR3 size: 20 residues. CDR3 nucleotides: TGTGCCACCAGCAGAGGGGGTTTGCAAATGGAGAGCGGGAGGGCGTGGGAGCAGTTCTTC. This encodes CATSRGGLQMESGRAWEQFF.

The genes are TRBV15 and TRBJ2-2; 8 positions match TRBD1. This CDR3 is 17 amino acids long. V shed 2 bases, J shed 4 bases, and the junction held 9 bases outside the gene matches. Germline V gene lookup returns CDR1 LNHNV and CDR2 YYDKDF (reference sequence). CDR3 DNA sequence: TGTGCCACCAGCAGACACCAGGGGGCTGGATCCACCGGGGAGCTGTTTTTT. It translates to CATSRHQGAGSTGELFF.

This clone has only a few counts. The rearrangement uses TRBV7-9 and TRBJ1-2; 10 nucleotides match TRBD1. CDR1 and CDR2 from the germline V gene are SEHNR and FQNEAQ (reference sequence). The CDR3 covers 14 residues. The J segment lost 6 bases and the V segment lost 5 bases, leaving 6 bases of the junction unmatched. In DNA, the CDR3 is TGTGCCAGCAGCCCTACGACAGGGGGCGATGGCTACACCTTC. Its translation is CASSPTTGGDGYTF.

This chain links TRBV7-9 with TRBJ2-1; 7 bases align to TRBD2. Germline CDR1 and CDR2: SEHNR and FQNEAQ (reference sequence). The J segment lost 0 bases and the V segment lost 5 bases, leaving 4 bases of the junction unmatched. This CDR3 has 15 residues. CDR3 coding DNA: TGTGCCAGCAGCCAGGCGGGGGACTCCTACAATGAGCAGTTCTTC. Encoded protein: CASSQAGDSYNEQFF.

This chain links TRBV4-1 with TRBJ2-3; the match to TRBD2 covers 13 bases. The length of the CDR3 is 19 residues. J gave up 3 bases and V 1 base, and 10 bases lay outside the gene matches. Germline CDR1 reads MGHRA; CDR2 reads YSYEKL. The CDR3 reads CASSQGTSGSPGRTDTQYF. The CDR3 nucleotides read TGCGCCAGCAGCCAAGGGACTAGCGGGAGTCCCGGCAGGACAGATACGCAGTATTTT.